The sequence of this T cell receptor beta chain was determined in a study of cytomegalovirus exposure and HLA in healthy donors. General observations from the study: A few chains linked to CMV were shown in vitro to be specific for CMV antigens.

Germline lookup yields CDR1 SGHVS and CDR2 FQNEAQ. This CDR3 is 17 amino acids long. V gave up 5 bases and J gave up 3 bases; unmatched junction bases: 12. Worth noting for this clone: Its antigen remains unidentified.

The primer mix had 60 Vbeta and 13 Jbeta primers. Repertoires were generated with immunoSEQ multiplex PCR, while TCRdb's copy carries only in-frame clones and drops some. This table has around 190,000 clones, over 75% appearing once. Sequences were obtained from PBMCs. The chain uses TRBV7-8 and TRBJ2-3; 9 bases map to TRBD1. This clonotype was obtained from a woman between 50 and 59 years old in good health and CMV-seronegative. The CDR3 loop reads CASSVNRDRVATDTQYF. Written as DNA, the CDR3 is TGTGCCAGCAGCGTAAACCGGGACAGGGTAGCAACAGATACGCAGTATTTT.